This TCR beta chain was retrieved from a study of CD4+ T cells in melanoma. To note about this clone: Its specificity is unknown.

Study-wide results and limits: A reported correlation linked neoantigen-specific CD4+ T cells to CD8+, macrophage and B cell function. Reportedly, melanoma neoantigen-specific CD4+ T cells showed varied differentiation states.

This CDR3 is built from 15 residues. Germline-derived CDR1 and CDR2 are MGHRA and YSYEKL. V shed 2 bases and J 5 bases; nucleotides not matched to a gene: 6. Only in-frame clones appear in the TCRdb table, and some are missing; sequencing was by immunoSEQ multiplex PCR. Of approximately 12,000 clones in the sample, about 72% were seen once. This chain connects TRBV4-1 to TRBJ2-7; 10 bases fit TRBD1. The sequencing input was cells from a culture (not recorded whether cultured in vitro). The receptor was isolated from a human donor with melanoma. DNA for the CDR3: TGCGCCAGCAGCCAACCCAGACAGGGGGCCCACGAGCAGTACTTC. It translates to CASSQPRQGAHEQYF.